One and the same sample provided the 30 T cell receptor beta chains below, sequenced in a study of blood T cells in healthy people across ages. Next came a second PCR, run for roughly 6 to 11 cycles, which used a sample-barcoded 5' primer along with a J-beta primer mix. MiXCR, applied by TCRdb to the 5' RACE reads, yields one record per CDR3 protein. Here the sample spans 1.5 million to 2 million distinct CDR3 sequences, around 50% being singletons. Material: blood. The receptors come from a woman in her 40s in good health.

The table lists this clonotype with many counts. The chain couples TRBV4-2 to TRBJ2-3; D gene unclear. The CDR3 spans 15 residues. Looked up from germline, CDR1 is LGHNA and CDR2 is YNFKEQ. Trimming removed 0 bases at V and 5 bases at J, with 12 bases between. CDR3 DNA sequence: TGTGCCAGCAGCCAAGAAGAAGTTCGAGGAGATACGCAGTATTTT. Translated, it gives CASSQEEVRGDTQYF.

The chain carries TRBV2 and TRBJ2-1; 8 bases match TRBD1. Per the germline V gene, CDR1 is SNHLY and CDR2 is FYNNEI. Germline trimming cut 7 bases from V and 13 bases from J; bases unmatched to any gene: 12. The CDR3 totals 13 residues. CDR3 DNA sequence: TGTGCCAGCAACGGACAGGGATCCGCTAATCAGTTCTTC. Amino acids: CASNGQGSANQFF. The full variable domain, rest sourced from reference TRBV2 and TRBJ2-1, is EPEVTQTPSHQVTQMGQEVILRCVPISNHLYFYWYRQILGQKVEFLVSFYNNEISEKSEIFDDQFSVERPDGSNFTLKIRSTKLEDSAMYFCASNGQGSANQFFGPGTRLTVL.

The chain carries TRBV24-1 and TRBJ2-1, with D perhaps TRBD2 (5 bases). Trimming removed 4 bases at V and 0 bases at J, with 15 bases between. The CDR3 spans 17 residues. Germline V lookup: CDR1 KGHDR, CDR2 SFDVKD. This chain's CDR3 is CATSDRTPPSSYNEQFF. The CDR3 nucleotides read TGTGCCACCAGTGACCGGACTCCTCCGAGCTCCTACAATGAGCAGTTCTTC.

The chain combines TRBV6-2 or TRBV6-3 with TRBJ2-1; a possible D gene is TRBD2 (6 bases). The CDR3 extends over 16 amino acids. With 3 bases removed from V and 0 bases from J, the gap between germline ends came to 12 bases. Germline V CDR1 and CDR2: MNHEY, SVGEGT. The CDR3 nucleotides read TGTGCCAGCAGTTATGGCGGGGCCCGCTCCTACAATGAGCAGTTCTTC. Protein product: CASSYGGARSYNEQFF.

This clonotype appeared a few times. The chain employs TRBV10-3 and TRBJ1-2, with D perhaps TRBD1 (5 bases). This CDR3 has 12 residues. Between the trimmed V and J ends, which lost 8 bases and 2 bases, there was a span of 9 bases. CDR1 is ENHRY, CDR2 SYGVKD, per germline. The CDR3 DNA sequence: TGTGCCATCTTGGGGGGGAACTATGGCTACACCTTC. It encodes CAILGGNYGYTF.

A single count supports this clonotype. This chain uses TRBV5-1 with TRBJ2-5, with 9 bases that match TRBD1. The DNA end favors TRBJ2-7, so the J call may be wrong. The CDR3 consists of 14 residues. Germline CDR1 and CDR2: SGHRS and YFSETQ. The CDR3 spells CASSRVSTGGEQYF. The CDR3, as DNA: TGCGCCAGCAGCCGCGTATCGACAGGGGGCGAGCAGTACTTC.

The rearrangement links TRBV15 to TRBJ1-2, with a possible D match to TRBD1 (5 bases). Germline V gene lookup returns CDR1 LNHNV and CDR2 YYDKDF (reference sequence). Trimming stripped 1 base from V and 4 bases from J, with 13 bases between. This CDR3 has 15 amino acids. CDR3 coding DNA: TGTGCCACCAGCAGAGGGGACGGTGGGTTCTATGGCTACACCTTC. This gives the protein CATSRGDGGFYGYTF.

The chain carries TRBV5-1 and TRBJ2-1; a weak D match, TRBD1 (7 bases). Trimming took 4 bases from V and 7 from J, leaving 30 bases between them. Germline V CDR1 and CDR2: SGHRS, YFSETQ. This CDR3 has 19 residues. CDR3 residues: CASSPRGTALDPRMNEQFF. The DNA of the CDR3 is TGCGCCAGCAGCCCGCGCGGGACAGCGCTGGACCCACGGATGAATGAGCAGTTCTTC. The whole variable domain, filled in from reference TRBV5-1 and TRBJ2-1, reads KAGVTQTPRYLIKTRGQQVTLSCSPISGHRSVSWYQQTPGQGLQFLFEYFSETQRNKGNFPGRFSGRQFSNSRSEMNVSTLELGDSALYLCASSPRGTALDPRMNEQFFGPGTRLTVL.

The chain links TRBV4-2 to TRBJ1-5, with D unresolved. Between the trimmed V and J ends, which lost 0 bases and 5 bases, there was a span of 8 bases. The V gene's germline CDR1 is LGHNA and CDR2 YNFKEQ. The CDR3 length is 14 residues. CDR3 sequence: CASSQEGGDQPQHF. Written as DNA, the CDR3 is TGTGCCAGCAGCCAAGAGGGCGGGGATCAGCCCCAGCATTTT.

This clonotype was picked up a small number of times. The chain has TRBV10-3 and TRBJ2-5; possible D gene TRBD1, 5 bases. The ends were cut back, 10 bases at V and 2 bases at J, with 17 bases in the middle. Per the germline V gene, CDR1 is ENHRY and CDR2 is SYGVKD. The CDR3 is 14 amino acids. The CDR3 DNA follows: TGTGCCAACCCACAGGAACAGGAACAAGAGACCCAGTACTTC. Translated: CANPQEQEQETQYF.

This clonotype was picked up a small number of times. V gene TRBV7-2 combines with J gene TRBJ2-5; TRBD1 matches at 8 bases. This CDR3 spans 15 amino acids. Germline CDR1 SGHTA, CDR2 FQGNSA. With 4 bases clipped from V and 4 bases from J, the junction kept 8 bases outside the gene matches. For the CDR3, the DNA is TGTGCCAGCAGCTCGGGACAGGCCCTGAGAGAGACCCAGTACTTC. The encoded protein is CASSSGQALRETQYF.

This clonotype was seen only a few times. CDR3 nucleotide sequence: TGCGCCAGCAGCCAAGGGGGTAGGGACTATGGGGTAGAGACCCAGTACTTC. Protein sequence: CASSQGGRDYGVETQYF. The chain combines TRBV4-3 with TRBJ2-5; 7 bases match TRBD2. The CDR3 runs 17 residues. Germline lookup yields CDR1 LGHNA and CDR2 YSLEER. V was clipped by 1 base and J by 4 bases; unmatched bases: 12.

This clonotype has a handful of counts. In DNA, the CDR3 is TGTGCCAGCAGTTCCCTCTGGGGGGCTGATGAGCAGTTCTTC. Encoded protein: CASSSLWGADEQFF. The genes are TRBV27 and TRBJ2-1; the D gene could be TRBD1 or TRBD2 (6 bases each). The CDR3 is 14 amino acids. The V gene's germline CDR1 is MNHEY and CDR2 SMNVEV (reference sequence). Trimming shortened V by 4 bases and J by 8 bases, and 15 bases separated the two germline ends.

The chain couples TRBV20-1 to TRBJ2-5; either TRBD1 or TRBD2 may fit D (5 bases each). CDR3 size: 16 residues. CDR1 and CDR2 (germline): DFQATT, SNEGSKA (reference sequence). The V gene lost 7 bases and the J gene lost 3 bases, with 24 bases spanning the gap. The CDR3 reads CSVTGTSMGIEETQYF. In DNA, the CDR3 is TGCAGTGTAACCGGGACCTCTATGGGGATTGAAGAGACCCAGTACTTC.

This chain connects TRBV5-6 to TRBJ2-5, with 7 positions matching TRBD1. The CDR3 loop spans 16 amino acids. V lost 2 bases and J lost 2; bases outside the gene matches: 9. CDR1 is SGHDT and CDR2 is YYEEEE in the germline V gene. CDR3 amino acids: CASSFGLETGQETQYF. The CDR3 DNA reads as TGTGCCAGCAGCTTCGGTCTCGAGACAGGGCAAGAGACCCAGTACTTC.

The chain employs TRBV6-5 and TRBJ2-3; TRBD2 matches at 10 bases. The CDR3 has 18 residues. Per the germline V gene, CDR1 is MNHEY and CDR2 is SVGAGI. J gave up 0 bases and V 0 bases, and 6 bases lay outside the gene matches. The CDR3 DNA is TGTGCCAGCAGTTACTCTTCCCTAGCGGGGGTGAGCACAGATACGCAGTATTTT. Amino acids: CASSYSSLAGVSTDTQYF.

The rearrangement uses TRBV10-3 and TRBJ2-7, with a tentative D call TRBD2 (5 bases). CDR1 and CDR2 from the germline V gene are ENHRY and SYGVKD. Trimming removed 2 bases from V and 0 bases from J, with 14 bases in between. The CDR3 extends over 16 amino acids. The CDR3 sequence: CAISEIPGKSSYEQYF. CDR3 nucleotide sequence: TGTGCCATCAGTGAGATCCCGGGGAAAAGCTCCTACGAGCAGTACTTC.

With respect to this clonotype: One end of the junction varies from germline; a read error may be responsible. The V and J genes are TRBV25-1 and TRBJ2-5, with a possible D match to TRBD2 (6 bases). Germline V gene data show CDR1 as MGHDK and CDR2 as SYGVNS. This CDR3 comprises 15 residues. CDR3 coding DNA: TGTGCTAGCAGTGAATCCCGACTAGGGCAAGAGACCCAGTACTTC. It translates to CASSESRLGQETQYF. Drawing the rest from reference TRBV25-1 and TRBJ2-5, the complete variable domain is EADIYQTPRYLVIGTGKKITLECSQTMGHDKMYWYQQDPGMELHLIHYSYGVNSTEKGDLSSESTVSRIRTEHFPLTLESARPSHTSQYLCASSESRLGQETQYFGPGTRLLVL.

This clonotype was observed a few times. The chain links TRBV2 to TRBJ2-1; D ambiguous. CDR1 is SNHLY, CDR2 FYNNEI, per germline. Trimming took 3 bases from V and 5 from J, leaving 11 bases between them. The CDR3 is 14 amino acids. The CDR3 nucleotides read TGTGCCAGCAGTGATTGGCTAGACCACAATGAGCAGTTCTTC. Residues: CASSDWLDHNEQFF.

This clonotype was observed a few times. This chain joins TRBV7-2 and TRBJ2-5; D ambiguous. This CDR3 is built from 15 residues. Germline V gene lookup returns CDR1 SGHTA and CDR2 FQGNSA. V lost 3 bases to trimming and J lost 7 bases, with 18 bases between them. CDR3 sequence: CASSFRAPNPGTQYF. The CDR3 nucleotides are TGTGCCAGCAGCTTCCGGGCCCCCAACCCAGGGACCCAGTACTTC.

The gene calls are TRBV12-3 or TRBV12-4 and TRBJ1-2; D unclear. V dropped 1 base and J dropped 5 bases, with 17 bases sitting between them. The CDR3 extends over 16 amino acids. The CDR3 region is CASSLVGSVGRYGYTF. The CDR3 bases are TGTGCCAGCAGTTTAGTAGGGTCAGTTGGTAGGTATGGCTACACCTTC.

The chain links TRBV28 to TRBJ1-5; a possible D gene is TRBD1 (5 bases). Germline V lookup: CDR1 MDHEN, CDR2 SYDVKM. V dropped 2 bases and J dropped 10 bases, with 21 bases sitting between them. The CDR3 totals 16 residues. The CDR3 is CASSLVTVGALYPQHF. The CDR3 DNA follows: TGTGCCAGCAGTTTAGTGACAGTCGGTGCCCTTTACCCCCAGCATTTT.

V and J are TRBV12-5 and TRBJ2-5, with 9 positions matching TRBD1. This CDR3 is 16 amino acids long. Germline V gene data show CDR1 as LGHNT and CDR2 as FRNRAP. After removal of 2 bases from V and 3 bases from J, the junction contained 7 bases not matched to a gene. The CDR3 loop reads CASGLLTDRGEETQYF. CDR3 sequence (DNA): TGTGCTAGTGGTTTGCTCACGGACAGGGGCGAAGAGACCCAGTACTTC.

This clonotype was observed many times. Possible read error: a much larger clone is one base away. The rearrangement uses TRBV29-1 and TRBJ2-7; 9 nucleotides match TRBD1. The V gene end was trimmed by 6 bases and the J gene end by 6 bases; junction bases not matched to a gene: 6. The CDR3 covers 12 residues. Per the germline V gene, CDR1 is SQVTM and CDR2 is ANQGSEA. The CDR3 reads CSVGTGGGEQYF. The DNA of the CDR3 is TGCAGCGTCGGTACAGGGGGCGGCGAGCAGTACTTC.

In nucleotides, the CDR3 is TGTGCCAGCAGCCGACACATATCCATCTATGGCTACACCTTC. This sequence encodes CASSRHISIYGYTF. V is TRBV6-2 or TRBV6-3 and J is TRBJ1-2; D not resolved. Germline V gene data show CDR1 as MNHEY and CDR2 as SVGEGT. The CDR3 runs 14 residues. The V and J ends lost 6 bases and 4 bases respectively, with 15 bases between them.

This chain joins TRBV29-1 and TRBJ2-1, with a possible D match to TRBD1 (6 bases). CDR3 size: 14 residues. Germline lookup yields CDR1 SQVTM and CDR2 ANQGSEA. V shed 5 bases and J shed 3 bases, with 14 bases lying between them. CDR3 sequence: CSVPSGQNYNEQFF. As DNA, the CDR3 is TGCAGCGTTCCTTCGGGACAAAACTACAATGAGCAGTTCTTC.

The chain links TRBV5-6 to TRBJ1-2; D gene unclear. Germline V gene lookup returns CDR1 SGHDT and CDR2 YYEEEE. This CDR3 is built from 15 residues. V was pared by 0 bases and J by 3 bases, with 12 bases between. CDR3 sequence reads: CASSLGSYRDYGYTF. The CDR3 region has the DNA TGTGCCAGCAGCTTGGGGTCTTATAGGGACTATGGCTACACCTTC.

V usage is TRBV3-1 and J usage is TRBJ2-4; TRBD1 agrees at 9 bases. The CDR3 totals 15 residues. The trim removed 0 bases at V and 8 bases at J, leaving 5 bases unmatched. Germline CDR1 is LGHDT and CDR2 is YNNKEL (reference sequence). Here the CDR3 DNA reads TGTGCCAGCAGCCAAGATGGGACAGGGACTCACATTCAGTACTTC. Translated: CASSQDGTGTHIQYF.

The chain links TRBV12-3 or TRBV12-4 to TRBJ2-5; TRBD2 matches 10 bases. CDR3 length equals 16 residues. V gave up 5 bases and J gave up 6 bases; unmatched junction bases: 12. In nucleotides, the CDR3 is TGTGCCAGCAGTCGGGGTAGAGCGGGGGGGCCGAAGACCCAGTACTTC. Translating it yields CASSRGRAGGPKTQYF.

The table lists this clonotype with a few counts. V gene TRBV4-2 combines with J gene TRBJ2-3; TRBD1 aligns across 9 bases. With V trimmed by 6 bases and J by 6 bases, 16 bases remained unmatched. CDR3 length: 17 residues. CDR1 is LGHNA, CDR2 YNFKEQ, per germline. CDR3 amino acids: CASSPVSRDRVMDTQYF. The DNA for the CDR3 is TGTGCCAGCAGTCCTGTTTCCCGGGACAGGGTAATGGATACGCAGTATTTT.